Below are 10 T cell receptor beta chains sequenced from a single sample in a study of CD8 T cells in ankylosing spondylitis. TCRdb re-analysed the 5' RACE reads in MiXCR, keeping a single row per CDR3 protein. The sample records more than 150,000 distinct CDR3 sequences, roughly 11% being singletons. Material for sequencing was blood, either unsorted or a sorted T cell fraction (not recorded which). These receptors were taken from a male donor with ankylosing spondylitis or in good health (not recorded which).

The table lists this clonotype with many counts. The gene calls are TRBV7-8 and TRBJ1-2; no reliable D call. V gave up 5 bases and J gave up 6 bases, with 10 bases separating them. The CDR3 covers 12 residues. Germline CDR1 is SGHVS and CDR2 is FQNEAQ. Written as DNA, the CDR3 is TGTGCCAGCAGCCCCGGCGTCGATGGCTACACCTTC. Translated: CASSPGVDGYTF.

This clonotype has ten or more counts. J is TRBJ2-2 and V is TRBV5-1, with D perhaps given as TRBD1 or TRBD2 (5 bases each). Trimming took off 4 bases at V and 4 bases at J, with 14 bases between the two ends. The CDR3 contains 15 residues. Germline CDR1 SGHRS, CDR2 YFSETQ. CDR3 protein: CASSNPGARTGELFF. The CDR3, as DNA: TGCGCCAGCAGCAATCCCGGGGCCCGCACCGGGGAGCTGTTTTTT.

This clonotype was recorded at least ten times. V and J are TRBV5-1 and TRBJ2-7; D unresolved. The CDR3 extends over 13 amino acids. CDR1 and CDR2 (germline): SGHRS, YFSETQ. The germline V and J ends were trimmed by 2 bases and 7 bases, with 13 bases remaining between them. CDR3 DNA sequence: TGCGCCAGCAGCTTAGATCCCGGGCGTGAGCAGTACTTC. It yields the protein CASSLDPGREQYF.

This clonotype was counted many times. The chain is built from TRBV20-1 and TRBJ2-3; D unresolved. This CDR3 comprises 15 residues. Trimming stripped 0 bases from V and 0 bases from J, with 10 bases between. Germline values: CDR1 DFQATT, CDR2 SNEGSKA (reference sequence). CDR3 sequence reads: CSARDFGDSTDTQYF. The CDR3 DNA follows: TGCAGTGCTAGAGATTTTGGCGACAGCACAGATACGCAGTATTTT.

There are many counts of this clonotype. The rearrangement links TRBV6-5 to TRBJ1-1; D is undetermined. This CDR3 is 14 amino acids long. CDR1 MNHEY and CDR2 SVGAGI come from the germline V gene. Trimming cost V 2 bases and J 2 bases, with 9 bases left between them. The CDR3 reads CASSYDWSNTEAFF. As DNA, the CDR3 is TGTGCCAGCAGTTACGATTGGTCAAACACTGAAGCTTTCTTT.

The gene calls are TRBV11-3 and TRBJ1-1, with D unresolved. Per germline, CDR1 SGHNT and CDR2 YENEEA. V lost 11 bases and J 0 bases, leaving 13 bases between the germline ends. The CDR3 has 13 amino acids. Written as DNA, the CDR3 is TGTGCCGGTAAGGACGGGGTGAACACTGAAGCTTTCTTT. Amino acids: CAGKDGVNTEAFF.

On this clonotype itself: Since a much larger clone is just one base distant, this may be a read error. J is TRBJ2-7 and V is TRBV2, with 9 bases matching TRBD2. This CDR3 is built from 12 residues. Germline CDR1 is SNHLY and CDR2 is FYNNEI. CDR3 in amino acids: CTSTTSGYEQYF. DNA of the CDR3: TGTACCAGCACGACTAGCGGCTACGAGCAGTACTTC.

This rearrangement joins TRBV10-2 to TRBJ2-1; the D gene is possibly TRBD1 (5 bases). The CDR3 has 15 residues. The ends were cut back, 5 bases at V and 0 bases at J, with 11 bases in the middle. Germline values: CDR1 WSHSY, CDR2 SAAADI. DNA of the CDR3: TGCGCCAGCAGTCAGGGCCGGAGCTCCTACAATGAGCAGTTCTTC. Protein: CASSQGRSSYNEQFF.

This clonotype was seen at least ten times. This sequence joins TRBV5-5 and TRBJ1-5; D ambiguous. V was clipped by 1 base and J by 4 bases, with 9 bases between them. The CDR3 extends over 14 amino acids. The germline gives CDR1 SGHKS, CDR2 YYEKEE (reference sequence). The DNA of the CDR3 is TGTGCCAGCAGCTTGTCGGGCGCAAATCAGCCCCAGCATTTT. Residues: CASSLSGANQPQHF.

This clonotype was observed many times. V gene TRBV4-1 combines with J gene TRBJ2-3; 8 bases align to TRBD2. Trimming removed 0 bases from V and 0 bases from J; junction bases left unmatched: 5. Germline CDR1 is MGHRA and CDR2 is YSYEKL. The CDR3 is 17 residues long. The CDR3 DNA sequence: TGCGCCAGCAGCCAAGATATCGCTAGCGGGAGCACAGATACGCAGTATTTT. It translates to CASSQDIASGSTDTQYF.